The clone carrying this T cell receptor beta chain was observed at least ten times. Its cognate antigen is unknown. The data stem from a study of T cells in Graves' hyperthyroidism and ophthalmopathy. Study-wide context: Peripheral blood was secured at the point of initial diagnosis, before any treatment. Notes on the study in general: Ophthalmopathy cases were set apart from stable hyperthyroidism by a 13 V-J model.

Germline V gives CDR1 MDHEN, CDR2 SYDVKM. The CDR3 extends over 15 amino acids. Between the trimmed V and J ends, which lost 6 bases and 0 bases, there was a span of 15 bases. Template material for amplifying TCR beta CDR3 regions consisted of RNA transcripts. Initially, a first-round RT-PCR of the TCR CDR3 employed the HTBI primer set. TCRdb re-derived calls from the multiplex PCR reads in MiXCR, one entry per CDR3 protein. Among 270,000 or so distinct CDR3 sequences listed, about 25% were seen once. Each patient was aged 18 to 65 and had newly diagnosed hyperthyroidism of under 2 months' duration. The chain uses TRBV28 and TRBJ2-7, with D possibly matching TRBD2 (5 bases). This clonotype originated in a man aged 35 to 55 with Graves' hyperthyroidism that later progressed to Graves' ophthalmopathy. The sample taken for sequencing was blood. The CDR3 DNA sequence: TGTGCCAGCAGACCCAATAAAGGGAGCTCCTACGAGCAGTACTTC. Translating gives CASRPNKGSSYEQYF.